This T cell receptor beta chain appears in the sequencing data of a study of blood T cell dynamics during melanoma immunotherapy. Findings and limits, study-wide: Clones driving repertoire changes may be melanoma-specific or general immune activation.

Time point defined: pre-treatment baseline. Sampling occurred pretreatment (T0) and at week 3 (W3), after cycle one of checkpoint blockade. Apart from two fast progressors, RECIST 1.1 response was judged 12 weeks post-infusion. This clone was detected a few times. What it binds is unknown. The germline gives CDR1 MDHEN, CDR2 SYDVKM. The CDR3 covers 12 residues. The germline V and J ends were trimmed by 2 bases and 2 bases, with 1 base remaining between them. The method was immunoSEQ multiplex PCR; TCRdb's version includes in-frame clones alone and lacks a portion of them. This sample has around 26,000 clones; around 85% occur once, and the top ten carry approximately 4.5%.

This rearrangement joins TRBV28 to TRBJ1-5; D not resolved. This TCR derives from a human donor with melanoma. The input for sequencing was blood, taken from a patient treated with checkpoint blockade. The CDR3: CASSLRNQPQHF. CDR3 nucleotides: TGTGCCAGCAGTTTACGCAATCAGCCCCAGCATTTT.